The entry that follows covers one T cell receptor beta chain sequence. What this receptor recognizes is not known. There are no base qualities to consult, and no much larger clone falls within one base. All donors were healthy Caucasians. The twin cohort comprised three pairs of female monozygotic twins, all aged about 18 to 30 years. Using Miltenyi CD45RO+ enrichment and human naive T-cell isolation kits, memory (CD45RO+) and naive T cells were isolated from PBMC. This entry comes from a study of identical twins (dated by TCRdb to 2016 to 2018). About the investigation overall: To test whether fetal clonotypes persist, the study used deep sequencing on TCR alpha and beta repertoires from monozygotic twins, unrelated adults of various ages, and cord blood. Replicate twin experiments were performed at different times using different library preparation protocols to rule out contamination. Overall study outcomes, separate from this receptor: In beta out-of-frame sequences, excess twin sharing was weaker, because having fewer shared sequences lowered the signal-to-noise ratio. Invariant T cells such as MAIT and iNKT could partly confound zero-insertion analyses, although diverse VJ usage argued against such confounding for most clonotypes. Compared with coincidental sharing between unrelated individuals, an excess of low generation-probability sequences was observed among out-of-frame TCR alpha sequences shared between twins. In monozygotic twins, out-of-frame TCR alpha sharing was systematically underestimated by recombination models, although the models agreed with sharing between unrelated individuals. Fewer insertions were carried by abundant cord blood beta clonotypes, a similar but weaker trend appeared in young adult naive repertoires, and no such trend appeared in memory repertoires. Because the same donors could not be followed over many years, the conclusions depended on cross-sectional statistical analysis.

Including the terminal cysteine and phenylalanine, the CDR3 comprises 15 residues. Only the CDR3 DNA is retained, 45 bases long and in frame from the first base. Trimming removed 7 bases from V and 0 bases from J; the gene matches leave 5 bases unexplained. The germline V gene (reference sequence) sets CDR1 to DFQATT and CDR2 to SNEGSKA. Library creation used 5' RACE. TCRdb records Illumina HiSeq 2000 as the sequencer. A universal primer binding site was added through template switching, and the final cDNA carried a unique molecular identifier so that TCR cDNA molecules could be counted accurately. Specific primers in the conserved constant-segment region were used to synthesize first-strand cDNA for the TCR alpha and beta chains. To control for contamination, every cDNA library was double barcoded, receiving both a SMART-Mk sample barcode and Illumina barcodes. TruSeq adapter sequences, together with Illumina sample barcodes, were added in two successive PCR steps. TCR alpha and beta cDNA libraries were sequenced on the Illumina HiSeq platform with custom primers. From the authors' description of their analysis: Raw reads were processed with MiGEC to extract unique molecular identifiers, and MiXCR was used to determine CDR3 positions. Recombination models were inferred per individual with the repgenHMM and IGoR tools using an EM algorithm. Shared clonotype analysis was performed with the tcR package in R, normalizing sharing by the product of cloneset sizes. To study raw recombination without the effects of thymic and clonal selection, out-of-frame nonproductive sequences were analyzed. Through fastp at Q25 and MiXCR, TCRdb rebuilt clones from the public reads, retaining in-frame beta chains. For every CDR3 protein sequence, its rows merge into one entry that carries the most common genes and DNA. V and J calls and clone size were set by TCRdb, not the authors. The sample records 240,000 or so distinct CDR3 sequences, approximately 11% of which are singletons. The ten largest clones add up to 3.5% to 5% of the sample.

This sample also belongs to another study, concerning yellow fever vaccine responses in identical twins. As noted in the second study: The authors reported that the T cell response to vaccination in identical twins appeared partly convergent and partly personalized. In the study, vaccine-responding T cell clones were precisely tracked in identical twins.

What was sequenced was memory (CD45RO+) T cells sorted from blood. The sample's cell subset or site, from its label and the paper: CD45RO+ enriched T cells. The receptor comes from a woman between 18 and 29 years old in good health. The sequence joins TRBV20-1 to TRBJ2-3; the central 12 bases match TRBD2. The DNA is as follows: TGCAGTGGTAAACTAGCGGGGGGCAGCACAGATACGCAGTATTTT. The resulting protein is CSGKLAGGSTDTQYF.